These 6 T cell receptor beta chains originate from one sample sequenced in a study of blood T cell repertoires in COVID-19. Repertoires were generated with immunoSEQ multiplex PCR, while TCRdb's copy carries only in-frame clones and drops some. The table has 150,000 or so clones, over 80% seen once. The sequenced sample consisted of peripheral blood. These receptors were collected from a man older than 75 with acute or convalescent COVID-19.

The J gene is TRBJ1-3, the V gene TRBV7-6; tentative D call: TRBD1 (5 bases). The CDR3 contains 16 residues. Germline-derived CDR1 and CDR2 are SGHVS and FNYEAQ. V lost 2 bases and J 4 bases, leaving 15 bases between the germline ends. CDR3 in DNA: TGTGCCAGCAGCTTAAGTGGGGGAGGATACGGAAACACCATATATTTT. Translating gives CASSLSGGGYGNTIYF.

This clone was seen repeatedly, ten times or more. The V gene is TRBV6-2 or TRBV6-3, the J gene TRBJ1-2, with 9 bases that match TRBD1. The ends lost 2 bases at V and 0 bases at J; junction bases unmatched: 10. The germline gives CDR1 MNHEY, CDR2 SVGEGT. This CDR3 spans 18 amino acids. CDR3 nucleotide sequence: TGTGCCAGCAGTTACACGACCGGGACAGGGCCTACTAACTATGGCTACACCTTC. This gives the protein CASSYTTGTGPTNYGYTF.

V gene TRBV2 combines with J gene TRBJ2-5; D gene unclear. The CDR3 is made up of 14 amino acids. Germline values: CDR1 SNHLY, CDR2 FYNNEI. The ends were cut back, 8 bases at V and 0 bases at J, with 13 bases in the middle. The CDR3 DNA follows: TGTGCCAGCCAAAATGCAGTGTACCAAGAGACCCAGTACTTC. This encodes CASQNAVYQETQYF.

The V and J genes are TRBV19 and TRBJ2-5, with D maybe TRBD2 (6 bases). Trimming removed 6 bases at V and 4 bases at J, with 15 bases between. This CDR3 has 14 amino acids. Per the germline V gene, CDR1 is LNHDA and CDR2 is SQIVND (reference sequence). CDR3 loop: CASSTRRDRETQYF. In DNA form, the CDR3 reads TGTGCCAGTAGCACTAGGAGGGATCGAGAGACCCAGTACTTC.

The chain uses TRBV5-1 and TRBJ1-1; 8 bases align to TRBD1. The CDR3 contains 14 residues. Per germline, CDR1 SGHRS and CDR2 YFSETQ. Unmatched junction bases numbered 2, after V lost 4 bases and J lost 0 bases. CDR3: CASSTGGMNTEAFF. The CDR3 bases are TGCGCCAGCAGCACAGGGGGTATGAACACTGAAGCTTTCTTT.

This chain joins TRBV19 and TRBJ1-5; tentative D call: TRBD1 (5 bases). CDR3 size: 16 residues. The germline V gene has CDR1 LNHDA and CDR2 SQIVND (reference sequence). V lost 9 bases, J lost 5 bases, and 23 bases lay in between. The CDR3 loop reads CASRTLISDLHQPQHF. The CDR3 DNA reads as TGTGCCAGCCGGACATTAATCTCCGATCTCCATCAGCCCCAGCATTTT.